A single T cell receptor (beta chain) is shown here with its context. Its antigen is unidentified. The CDR3 extends over 15 amino acids. Germline CDR1 SEHNR, CDR2 FQNEAQ (reference sequence). V lost 5 bases, J lost 5 bases, and 10 bases stayed unmatched. The sample belongs to a study of identical twins. Overall study findings and caveats: Some out-of-frame alpha sequences were shared by twins, and these showed excess low generation probability. Cross-sectional statistical analysis was relied on for the conclusions, without the same donors being followed.

TCRdb redid the calling of the 5' RACE reads with MiXCR, one entry per CDR3 protein. Of about 520,000 distinct CDR3 sequences in the sample, roughly a fifth are singletons; the top ten hold around 1%. These same data were also listed under a study on T cells expressing NK-cell markers. That source adds: For several experiments, T cell sorting was restricted to the alpha-beta TCR population by means of an anti-gamma-delta TCR antibody.

The sequence was obtained from a woman younger than 35 in good health. Input material: CD4+ T cells sorted from blood. V and J are TRBV7-9 and TRBJ2-7; the match to TRBD1 covers 9 bases. CDR3 coding DNA: TGTGCCAGCAGCCCGAGACCAGGGACAGGGAACGAGCAGTACTTC. It translates to CASSPRPGTGNEQYF.